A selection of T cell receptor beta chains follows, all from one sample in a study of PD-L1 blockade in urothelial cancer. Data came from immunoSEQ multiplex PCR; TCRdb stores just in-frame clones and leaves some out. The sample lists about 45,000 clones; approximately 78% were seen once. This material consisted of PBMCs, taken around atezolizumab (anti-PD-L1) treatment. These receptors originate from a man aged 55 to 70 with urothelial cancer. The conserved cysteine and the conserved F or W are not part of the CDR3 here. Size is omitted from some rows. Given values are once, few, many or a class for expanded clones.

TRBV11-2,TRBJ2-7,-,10,ASSLFGYEQY
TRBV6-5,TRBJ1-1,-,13,ASRRTGDVSTEAF
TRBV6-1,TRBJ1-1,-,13,ASSDEDRQWTEAF
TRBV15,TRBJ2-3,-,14,ATSRGGLAGTDTQY
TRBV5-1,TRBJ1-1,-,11,ASSVFTGLEAF
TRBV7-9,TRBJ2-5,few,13,ASSFPDSYQETQY
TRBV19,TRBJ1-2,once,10,ASSSRHFGYT
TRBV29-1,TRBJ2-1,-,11,SVPGDSYNEQF
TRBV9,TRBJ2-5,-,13,ASQRGGRVEETQY
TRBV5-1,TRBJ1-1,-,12,ASSLGQANSEAF
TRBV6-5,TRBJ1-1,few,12,ASSYGGENTEAF
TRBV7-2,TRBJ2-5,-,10,ASSLNAETQY
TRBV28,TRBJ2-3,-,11,ASSRSGSETQY
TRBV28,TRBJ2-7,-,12,AIGLAGGSYEQY
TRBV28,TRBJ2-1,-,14,ASSPSAGGGYNEQF
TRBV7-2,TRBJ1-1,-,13,ASSLEGKLNTEAF
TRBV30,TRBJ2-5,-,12,ASKRGGGLETQY
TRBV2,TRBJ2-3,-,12,ATYGTASTDTQY
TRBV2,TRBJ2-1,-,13,ASRVGLELGNEQF
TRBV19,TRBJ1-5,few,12,ASSVTGFRQPQH
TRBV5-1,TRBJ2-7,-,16,ASSLRFGDGRAVYEQY
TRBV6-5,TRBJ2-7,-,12,ASAVDRNTYEQY
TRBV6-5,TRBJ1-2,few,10,ASRQGHYGYT
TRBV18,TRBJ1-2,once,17,ASSPQSNAPHLANYGYT
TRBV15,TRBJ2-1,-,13,ATSTSGFSYNEQF
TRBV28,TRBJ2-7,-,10,ASNANNYEQY
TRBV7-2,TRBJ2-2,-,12,ASSPSGVGGELF
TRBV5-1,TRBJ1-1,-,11,ASSEGVDTEAF
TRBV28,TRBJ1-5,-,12,ASSWTPLNQPQH
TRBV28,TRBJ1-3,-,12,ASSLNLGDFAIY
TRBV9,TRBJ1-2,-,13,ASSVAGGTGGGYT
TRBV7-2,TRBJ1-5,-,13,ASSSGTGANQPQH
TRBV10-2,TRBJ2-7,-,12,ASSDTSGAYEQY
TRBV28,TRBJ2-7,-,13,ASSFEGTGGSEQY
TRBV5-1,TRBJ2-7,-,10,ASRGNSYEQY
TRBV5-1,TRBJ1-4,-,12,ASRAGQERSQLF
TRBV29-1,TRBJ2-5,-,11,SAERTGGETQY
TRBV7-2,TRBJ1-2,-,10,ASSFRRGGYT
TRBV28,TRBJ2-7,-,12,ASTRPGVGAEQY
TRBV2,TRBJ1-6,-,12,ASRRTLGGSPLH
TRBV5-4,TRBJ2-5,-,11,ASSILAQETQY
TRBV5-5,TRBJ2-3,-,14,ASSLSPAGVFDTQY
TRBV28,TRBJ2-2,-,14,ASRLQGRQNTGELF
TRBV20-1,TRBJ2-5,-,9,SASPGGGSH
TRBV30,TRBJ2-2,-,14,AWTPVVAGYTGELF
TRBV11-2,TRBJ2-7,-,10,ASSSSRGEQY
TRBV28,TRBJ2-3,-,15,ASSLPGTSGPTDTQY
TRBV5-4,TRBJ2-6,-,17,ASSSPDSRITSGANVLT
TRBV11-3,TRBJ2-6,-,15,ASSPGDSVVGANVLT
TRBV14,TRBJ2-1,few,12,ASSQELVGGEQF